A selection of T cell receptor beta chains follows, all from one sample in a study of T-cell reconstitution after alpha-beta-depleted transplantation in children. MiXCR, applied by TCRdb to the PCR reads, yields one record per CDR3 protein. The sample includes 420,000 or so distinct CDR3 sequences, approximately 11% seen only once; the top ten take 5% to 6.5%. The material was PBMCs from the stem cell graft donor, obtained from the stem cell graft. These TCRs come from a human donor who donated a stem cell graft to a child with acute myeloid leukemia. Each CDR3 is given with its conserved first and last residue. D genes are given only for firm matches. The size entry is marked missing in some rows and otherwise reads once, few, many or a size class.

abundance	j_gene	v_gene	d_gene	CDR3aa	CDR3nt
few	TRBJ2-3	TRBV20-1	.	CSAREAGVADTQYF	TGCAGTGCTAGAGAGGCGGGTGTGGCAGATACGCAGTATTTT
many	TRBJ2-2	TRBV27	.	CASSFTVLTGELFF	TGTGCCAGCAGTTTTACAGTACTCACCGGGGAGCTGTTTTTT
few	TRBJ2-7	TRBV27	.	CASSLGSPWPYEQYF	TGTGCCAGCAGTTTAGGGTCACCCTGGCCCTACGAGCAGTACTTC
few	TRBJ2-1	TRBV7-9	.	CASSLSLDEQFF	TGTGCCAGCAGCTTATCCTTGGATGAGCAGTTCTTC
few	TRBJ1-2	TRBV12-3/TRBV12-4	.	CASRMETSGYTF	TGTGCCAGCCGAATGGAGACCTCCGGCTACACCTTC
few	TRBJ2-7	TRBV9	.	CASSAGSGVYEQYF	TGTGCCAGCAGCGCTGGGTCCGGGGTCTACGAGCAGTACTTC
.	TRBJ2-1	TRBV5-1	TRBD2	CASSLAFSGGAGNEQFF	TGCGCCAGCAGCTTGGCCTTTAGCGGGGGGGCTGGGAATGAGCAGTTCTTC
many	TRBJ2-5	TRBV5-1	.	CASSLTLDRQETQYF	TGCGCCAGCAGCCTAACCCTCGACAGGCAAGAGACCCAGTACTTC
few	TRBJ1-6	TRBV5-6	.	CASSSGAVVGSSPLHF	TGTGCCAGCAGCTCGGGGGCCGTAGTGGGAAGCTCACCCCTCCACTTT
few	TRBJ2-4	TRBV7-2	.	CASSPSAPLAKNIQYF	TGTGCCAGCAGCCCCTCCGCCCCACTAGCCAAAAACATTCAGTACTTC
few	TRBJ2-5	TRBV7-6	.	CASSSGKWETQYF	TGTGCCAGCAGCTCGGGAAAGTGGGAGACCCAGTACTTC
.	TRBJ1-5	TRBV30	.	CAWRGGNNQPQHF	TGTGCCTGGAGAGGCGGAAATAATCAGCCCCAGCATTTT
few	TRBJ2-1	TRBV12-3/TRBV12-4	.	CASSFRQYNEQFF	TGTGCCAGCAGTTTTCGGCAGTACAATGAGCAGTTCTTC
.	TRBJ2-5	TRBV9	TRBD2	CASSRGTSAQETQYF	TGTGCCAGCAGTAGGGGGACTAGCGCCCAAGAGACCCAGTACTTC
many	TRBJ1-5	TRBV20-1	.	CSAKSDRANQPQHF	TGCAGTGCTAAAAGTGACCGGGCCAATCAGCCCCAGCATTTT
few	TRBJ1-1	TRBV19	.	CASKETILNTEAFF	TGTGCCAGTAAGGAGACTATCCTAAACACTGAAGCTTTCTTT
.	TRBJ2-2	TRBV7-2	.	CASSLGASVRVSGELFF	TGTGCCAGCAGCTTAGGGGCTAGTGTTCGGGTCTCCGGGGAGCTGTTTTTT
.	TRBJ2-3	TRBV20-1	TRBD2	CSAQSPSGDTDTQYF	TGCAGTGCACAATCTCCAAGCGGGGACACAGATACGCAGTATTTT
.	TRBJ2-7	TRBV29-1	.	CSIETQDGYEQYF	TGCAGCATTGAAACTCAGGACGGATACGAGCAGTACTTC
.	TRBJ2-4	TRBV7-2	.	CASSPIGETNIQYF	TGTGCCAGCAGCCCCATCGGGGAGACAAACATTCAGTACTTC
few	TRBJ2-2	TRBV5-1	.	CASSPWGETGELFF	TGCGCCAGCAGCCCGTGGGGGGAAACCGGGGAGCTGTTTTTT
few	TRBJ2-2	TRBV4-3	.	CASSLSGVGPGELFF	TGCGCCAGCAGCCTCTCGGGAGTAGGGCCCGGGGAGCTGTTTTTT
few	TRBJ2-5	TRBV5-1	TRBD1	CASGGTGKIQETQYF	TGCGCCAGCGGGGGGACAGGGAAAATCCAAGAGACCCAGTACTTC
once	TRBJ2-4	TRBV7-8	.	CASSLAYEKNIQYF	TGTGCCAGCAGCTTAGCGTATGAGAAAAACATTCAGTACTTC
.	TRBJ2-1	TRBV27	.	CASSPRTAGASSSYNEQFF	TGTGCCAGCAGTCCGCGGACGGCGGGGGCCTCAAGCTCCTACAATGAGCAGTTCTTC
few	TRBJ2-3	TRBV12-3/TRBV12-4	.	CASSPARGRTDTQYF	TGTGCCAGCAGTCCCGCCCGGGGGCGCACAGATACGCAGTATTTT
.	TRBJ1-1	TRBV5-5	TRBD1	CASSSNRGPGTEAFF	TGTGCCAGCAGCTCTAACAGGGGGCCCGGCACTGAAGCTTTCTTT
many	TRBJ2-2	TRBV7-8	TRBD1	CASSFGTVNTGELFF	TGTGCCAGCAGCTTCGGGACAGTAAACACCGGGGAGCTGTTTTTT
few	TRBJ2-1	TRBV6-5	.	CASSHMGRRTYNEQFF	TGTGCCAGCAGTCACATGGGCCGTAGGACCTACAATGAGCAGTTCTTC
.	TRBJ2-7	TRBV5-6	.	CASSLGLQPYEQYF	TGTGCCAGCAGCTTGGGGCTGCAACCCTACGAGCAGTACTTC
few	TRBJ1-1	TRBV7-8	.	CASSLGAPGEDTEAFF	TGTGCCAGCAGCTTAGGAGCGCCGGGTGAAGACACTGAAGCTTTCTTT
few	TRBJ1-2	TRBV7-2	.	CASSSGRGIYGYTF	TGTGCCAGCAGCTCCGGTCGGGGGATCTATGGCTACACCTTC
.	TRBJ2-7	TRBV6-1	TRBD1	CASSGWTGVYEQYF	TGTGCCAGCAGTGGCTGGACAGGGGTCTACGAGCAGTACTTC
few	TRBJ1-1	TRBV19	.	CATRQLGMNTEAFF	TGTGCCACCCGACAGCTCGGAATGAACACTGAAGCTTTCTTT
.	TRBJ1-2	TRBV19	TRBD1	CASSPSTGPYGYTF	TGTGCCAGTAGTCCATCGACAGGGCCCTATGGCTACACCTTC
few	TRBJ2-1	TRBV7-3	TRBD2	CASSHSGGAGEQFF	TGTGCCAGCAGCCATAGCGGGGGGGCGGGTGAGCAGTTCTTC
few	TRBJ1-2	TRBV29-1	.	CSVESGSNYGYTF	TGCAGCGTTGAATCAGGGTCGAACTATGGCTACACCTTC
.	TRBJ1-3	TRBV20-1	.	CSAHDRHGNTIYF	TGCAGTGCTCACGACAGGCATGGAAACACCATATATTTT
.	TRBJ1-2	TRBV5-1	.	CASSLLGGGYTF	TGCGCCAGCAGCTTGTTGGGAGGCGGCTACACCTTC
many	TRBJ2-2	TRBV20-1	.	CSARGASSTGELFF	TGCAGTGCTAGAGGGGCTAGCTCCACCGGGGAGCTGTTTTTT
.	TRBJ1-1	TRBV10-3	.	CAISPGFLGNTEAFF	TGTGCCATCAGCCCAGGGTTCCTGGGAAACACTGAAGCTTTCTTT
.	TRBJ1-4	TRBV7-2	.	CASSLKRGPFREKLFF	TGTGCCAGCAGCTTAAAACGGGGGCCTTTCCGGGAAAAACTGTTTTTT
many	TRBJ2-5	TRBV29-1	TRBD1	CSVELLGTGDITQYF	TGCAGCGTTGAATTGCTTGGGACAGGGGATATCACCCAGTACTTC
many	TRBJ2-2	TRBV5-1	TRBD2	CASSPGTSGRNTGELFF	TGCGCCAGCAGCCCCGGGACTAGCGGGAGGAACACCGGGGAGCTGTTTTTT
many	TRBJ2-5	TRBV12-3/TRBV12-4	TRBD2	CASRPGGQETQYF	TGTGCCAGCAGACCGGGGGGCCAAGAGACCCAGTACTTC
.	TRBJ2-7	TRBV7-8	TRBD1	CASTGGTGGYEQYF	TGTGCCAGCACCGGAGGGACAGGGGGATACGAGCAGTACTTC
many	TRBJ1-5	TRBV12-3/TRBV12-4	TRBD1	CASRRGQINQPQHF	TGTGCCAGCAGGCGGGGACAGATCAATCAGCCCCAGCATTTT
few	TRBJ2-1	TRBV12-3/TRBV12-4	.	CAIRQAQGWNEQFF	TGTGCCATCAGGCAGGCCCAGGGGTGGAATGAGCAGTTCTTC
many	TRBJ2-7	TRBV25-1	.	CASSDRDEQYF	TGTGCCAGCAGTGACAGGGACGAGCAGTACTTC